The 8 T cell receptor beta chains below were found in one sample sequenced in a study of post-analysis software for immune sequencing data (dated by TCRdb to about 2015). What the research found in general, with its limitations: Significantly higher frequencies in patients than in controls were found for a few TRBV segments, including TRBV5-6, TRBV5-1 and TRBV20-1.

Receptors were amplified or captured by PCR. Instrument used: Illumina HiSeq 2500. To reduce PCR and sequencing biases, unique molecular identifiers were built into the TCR beta cDNA libraries. The raw public data were reprocessed by TCRdb itself: fastp quality trimming at Q25, MiXCR clonotype calling, in-frame beta chains only. Every distinct CDR3 protein forms one entry, paired with its most common genes and DNA. This sample has 700,000 to 900,000 distinct CDR3 sequences in its table, and around 42% of those were observed once. Approximately 5% of the sample lies in the top ten. Antigen specificity for these receptors is unknown. What was sequenced was blood. These TCRs come from a girl aged 10-17 years with multiple sclerosis.

J is TRBJ1-1 and V is TRBV6-5; TRBD1 might be the D (6 bases). V was cut by 2 bases and J by 0 bases, with 10 bases left in between. The CDR3 spans 15 residues. Germline V gene data show CDR1 as MNHEY and CDR2 as SVGAGI. The CDR3 coding sequence is TGTGCCAGCAGTTACGGCACAGGGATGAACACTGAAGCTTTCTTT. Translated: CASSYGTGMNTEAFF.

The rearrangement links TRBV29-1 to TRBJ2-1; D assignment may be TRBD1 or TRBD2 (5 bases each). Germline-derived CDR1 and CDR2 are SQVTM and ANQGSEA. The CDR3 has 16 amino acids. Trimming removed 7 bases at V and 4 bases at J, with 23 bases between. As DNA, the CDR3 is TGCAGCGCGGGATCCGGGACCCTTGTCGGGTACAATGAGCAGTTCTTC. Protein sequence: CSAGSGTLVGYNEQFF.

There are a few counts of this clonotype. The rearrangement links TRBV9 to TRBJ1-1; unclear D gene. Germline loops: CDR1 SGDLS, CDR2 YYNGEE. The length of the CDR3 is 14 residues. Trimming took 0 bases from V and 1 from J, leaving 7 bases between them. CDR3 sequence: CASSVAGGNTEAFF. CDR3 sequence (DNA): TGTGCCAGCAGCGTAGCGGGAGGGAACACTGAAGCTTTCTTT. The entire variable domain, with the rest obtained from reference TRBV9 and TRBJ1-1, is as follows: DSGVTQTPKHLITATGQRVTLRCSPRSGDLSVYWYQQSLDQGLQFLIQYYNGEERAKGNILERFSAQQFPDLHSELNLSSLELGDSALYFCASSVAGGNTEAFFGQGTRLTVV.

V is TRBV27 and J is TRBJ2-7, with TRBD2 identical over 12 bases. V shed 5 bases and J 6 bases; nucleotides not matched to a gene: 8. The CDR3 spans 15 residues. The V gene's germline CDR1 is MNHEY and CDR2 SMNVEV (reference sequence). Here the CDR3 reads CASSPRLAGEVEQYF. The CDR3 DNA sequence: TGTGCCAGCAGTCCGCGACTAGCGGGAGAGGTCGAGCAGTACTTC.

This clonotype was seen only a few times. This chain uses TRBV5-1 with TRBJ2-5, with D maybe TRBD2 (6 bases). Trimming left V 7 bases short and J 5 bases short, with 18 bases between. The V gene's germline CDR1 is SGHRS and CDR2 YFSETQ. The CDR3 is made up of 14 amino acids. CDR3 DNA: TGCGCCAGCCGGAGGGGCACAACGCTGGAGACCCAGTACTTC. It specifies CASRRGTTLETQYF.

CDR3 nucleotide sequence: TGTGCCAGCAGTTTTTCCTCGGTGACCACAAGCAATGAGCAGTTCTTC. This codes for CASSFSSVTTSNEQFF. The chain recombines TRBV27 with TRBJ2-1, with unresolved D. Trimming took off 3 bases at V and 6 bases at J, with 18 bases between the two ends. This CDR3 is 16 amino acids long. Germline CDR1 MNHEY, CDR2 SMNVEV (reference sequence).

This clonotype was picked up a small number of times. This rearrangement joins TRBV10-3 to TRBJ2-7; TRBD1 agrees at 7 bases. CDR3 length: 15 amino acids. After removal of 0 bases from V and 2 bases from J, the junction contained 4 bases not matched to a gene. CDR1 ENHRY and CDR2 SYGVKD come from the germline V gene. The CDR3 DNA reads TGTGCCATCAGTGAGTCGCGTCAGGGGGCCTACGAGCAGTACTTC. It is translated as CAISESRQGAYEQYF.

J is TRBJ1-6 and V is TRBV24-1; D call uncertain. Germline CDR1 is KGHDR and CDR2 is SFDVKD. This CDR3 contains 11 residues. Deletions cut 8 bases from V and 8 bases from J, with 6 bases between. CDR3 nucleotide sequence: TGTGCCACCAAACTGGATTCACCCCTCCACTTT. It translates to CATKLDSPLHF.